Following are 32 T cell receptor beta chains from one sample sequenced in a study of beta chain features in type 1 diabetes. Study-wide points: When Type 1 diabetes patients were examined, their TCRB CDR3s proved moderately but significantly shorter in all four CD4+ subsets.

The antigens for these receptors are not known. The investigators reverse transcribed all of the isolated RNA, so they sequenced expressed TCRB transcripts. Some clones are missing from TCRdb's copy, which holds only in-frame ones; the method was immunoSEQ multiplex PCR. The repertoire consists of about 150,000 clones, with 9% to 10% occurring once and the leading ten covering about 0.75%. The sample taken for sequencing was central memory CD4+ T cells from blood. The receptor source for this set is a woman aged 25 to 39 with type 1 diabetes.

The chain links TRBV28 to TRBJ1-5, with 10 positions matching TRBD1. V was clipped by 3 bases and J by 6 bases; unmatched bases: 8. The CDR3 length is 16 residues. Germline V gene data show CDR1 as MDHEN and CDR2 as SYDVKM. For the CDR3, the DNA is TGTGCCAGCAGTTTTTTTCATGGGACAGGGGTTCAGCCCCAGCATTTT. Translated: CASSFFHGTGVQPQHF.

The J gene is TRBJ1-2, the V gene TRBV11-2; a possible D gene is TRBD1 (6 bases). V shed 1 base and J shed 3 bases, with 15 bases lying between them. The CDR3 is 16 residues long. Germline CDR1 is SGHAT and CDR2 is FQNNGV. The CDR3 nucleotides read TGTGCCAGCAGCTTAGTTGCCGCCTCAGGGGACTATGGCTACACCTTC. It codes for CASSLVAASGDYGYTF.

This clone was seen a handful of times. The rearrangement joins TRBV10-3 to TRBJ2-2, with 9 bases matching TRBD2. The V gene end was trimmed by 6 bases and the J gene end by 4 bases; junction bases not matched to a gene: 6. This CDR3 contains 15 residues. Germline CDR1 is ENHRY and CDR2 is SYGVKD. As DNA, the CDR3 is TGTGCCATCAGGGGTAGCGGGAGAGGCACCGGGGAGCTGTTTTTT. Amino acids: CAIRGSGRGTGELFF.

There are a few counts of this clone. The rearrangement links TRBV11-3 to TRBJ2-5, with TRBD2 identical over 9 bases. The V gene's germline CDR1 is SGHNT and CDR2 YENEEA. The CDR3 is 19 residues long. Unmatched junction bases numbered 14, after V lost 1 base and J lost 2 bases. This chain's CDR3 is CASSLGLFAAREGQETQYF. The DNA of the CDR3 is TGTGCCAGCAGCTTAGGTTTATTTGCGGCGCGGGAGGGTCAAGAGACCCAGTACTTC. The full variable domain, with the rest looked up from reference TRBV11-3 and TRBJ2-5, is EAGVVQSPRYKIIEKKQPVAFWCNPISGHNTLYWYLQNLGQGPELLIRYENEEAVDDSQLPKDRFSAERLKGVDSTLKIQPAELGDSAVYLCASSLGLFAAREGQETQYFGPGTRLLVL.

The V gene is TRBV4-1, the J gene TRBJ2-1; D possibly corresponds to TRBD2 (5 bases). The V and J ends lost 1 base and 0 bases respectively, with 13 bases between them. This CDR3 has 17 residues. Germline V CDR1 and CDR2: MGHRA, YSYEKL. The CDR3 is CASSQGGRRGSYNEQFF. The CDR3 bases are TGCGCCAGCAGCCAAGGAGGGCGGCGAGGCTCCTACAATGAGCAGTTCTTC.

This clone was recorded a few times. The chain joins TRBV7-9 to TRBJ2-7, with 7 nucleotides matching TRBD2. Germline values: CDR1 SEHNR, CDR2 FQNEAQ (reference sequence). V dropped 5 bases and J dropped 0; count of bases not matched to a gene: 13. This CDR3 comprises 17 residues. The CDR3 sequence is CASSHGGGPVTSYEQYF. CDR3 coding DNA: TGTGCCAGCAGCCACGGCGGGGGACCAGTCACCTCCTACGAGCAGTACTTC.

The chain has TRBV2 and TRBJ2-7; D remains ambiguous. The CDR3 spans 12 residues. Trimming stripped 3 bases from V and 9 bases from J, with 12 bases between. Germline lookup yields CDR1 SNHLY and CDR2 FYNNEI. CDR3 in DNA: TGTGCCAGCAGTGAGAGCTATTATGTGCAGTACTTC. Its translation: CASSESYYVQYF.

The chain uses TRBV4-1 and TRBJ1-4; weak D call: TRBD1 (5 bases). Germline V gives CDR1 MGHRA, CDR2 YSYEKL. Trimming shortened V by 5 bases and J by 3 bases, and 16 bases separated the two germline ends. The CDR3 runs 16 residues. In DNA, the CDR3 is TGCGCCAGCAGCGACGCAATGGGGGAGGCTAATGAAAAACTGTTTTTT. Protein product: CASSDAMGEANEKLFF.

This clone came up a few times. The chain's CDR3 is CASSVVGAHYGYTF. The CDR3 DNA sequence: TGTGCCAGCAGCGTAGTGGGGGCCCACTATGGCTACACCTTC. V usage is TRBV9 and J usage is TRBJ1-2, with D possibly being TRBD1 (6 bases). This CDR3 region has 14 residues. CDR1 is SGDLS, CDR2 YYNGEE, per germline. Trimming cost V 0 bases and J 3 bases, with 9 bases left between them.

This clone was counted between two and nine times. The CDR3 DNA follows: TGTGCCAGCAGCTTGCGGCTAGCGGGAGAGATCTACGAGCAGTACTTC. This sequence encodes CASSLRLAGEIYEQYF. The chain joins TRBV5-5 to TRBJ2-7; 10 nucleotides match TRBD2. Germline V CDR1 and CDR2: SGHKS, YYEKEE (reference sequence). The CDR3 length is 16 residues. V lost 1 base and J lost 3; bases outside the gene matches: 7.

This clone was detected only a few times. The V and J genes are TRBV14 and TRBJ1-1, with 9 bases aligning to TRBD1. With 0 bases clipped from V and 2 bases from J, the junction kept 4 bases outside the gene matches. Germline V gene lookup returns CDR1 SGHDN and CDR2 FVKESK. This CDR3 has 16 residues. CDR3: CASSQEGTGYNTEAFF. In DNA form, the CDR3 reads TGTGCCAGCAGCCAAGAAGGGACAGGGTACAACACTGAAGCTTTCTTT.

The rearrangement uses TRBV30 and TRBJ1-2; 8 nucleotides match TRBD1. Germline V gene lookup returns CDR1 GTSNPN and CDR2 SVGIG (reference sequence). The ends lost 1 base at V and 5 bases at J; junction bases unmatched: 3. The CDR3 is 13 residues long. CDR3 loop: CAWSGTGRYGYTF. The CDR3 nucleotides are TGTGCCTGGAGTGGGACAGGGAGGTATGGCTACACCTTC.

The V gene is TRBV5-1, the J gene TRBJ2-3; the D gene is possibly TRBD2 (6 bases). The germline V gene has CDR1 SGHRS and CDR2 YFSETQ. The CDR3 loop spans 16 amino acids. V was trimmed by 0 bases and J by 1 base, leaving 12 bases between them. CDR3 sequence: CASSLAGGFGTDTQYF. For the CDR3, the DNA is TGCGCCAGCAGCTTGGCCGGGGGATTCGGCACAGATACGCAGTATTTT. The full variable domain, its missing parts supplied by reference TRBV5-1 and TRBJ2-3, is KAGVTQTPRYLIKTRGQQVTLSCSPISGHRSVSWYQQTPGQGLQFLFEYFSETQRNKGNFPGRFSGRQFSNSRSEMNVSTLELGDSALYLCASSLAGGFGTDTQYFGPGTRLTVL.

A remark on this clone: The sample has other DNA sequences that encode this CDR3 too. Written as DNA, the CDR3 is TGTGCCAGCAGCCTCACTAGATACAATGAGCAGTTCTTC. Translated, it gives CASSLTRYNEQFF. The chain links TRBV27 to TRBJ2-1, with D tentatively TRBD2 (5 bases). Germline assignment: CDR1 MNHEY and CDR2 SMNVEV (reference sequence). The V end was cut by 6 bases, the J end by 4 bases, with 10 bases between. The length of the CDR3 is 13 residues.

CDR3 loop: CASSSNYNEQFF. As DNA, the CDR3 is TGTGCCAGCAGCTCCAACTACAATGAGCAGTTCTTC. This chain links TRBV7-9 with TRBJ2-1; D remains ambiguous. From germline, CDR1 is SEHNR and CDR2 FQNEAQ (reference sequence). The V and J ends lost 4 bases and 3 bases respectively, with 4 bases between them. The CDR3 loop spans 12 amino acids.

This clone has just a few counts. In nucleotides, the CDR3 is TGTGCCAGCAGCCAAGATCTTAAAGATACGCAGTATTTT. Encoded protein: CASSQDLKDTQYF. This chain uses TRBV4-2 with TRBJ2-3; D unclear. Germline CDR1 is LGHNA and CDR2 is YNFKEQ. V dropped 0 bases and J dropped 5 bases, with 6 bases sitting between them. The CDR3 covers 13 residues.

Here the CDR3 DNA reads TGTGCCAGCAGTTTCAACAGGGGAGAAGGAGGCTACACCTTC. Translating it yields CASSFNRGEGGYTF. The chain employs TRBV27 and TRBJ1-2; the match to TRBD1 covers 7 bases. This CDR3 comprises 14 residues. V was clipped by 3 bases and J by 8 bases; unmatched bases: 9. CDR1 and CDR2 from the germline V gene are MNHEY and SMNVEV (reference sequence).

This clone is a singleton in its sample. This rearrangement joins TRBV6-6 to TRBJ2-1; 11 nucleotides line up with TRBD2. V lost 8 bases and J lost 9; bases outside the gene matches: 9. There are 14 residues in the CDR3. Germline assignment: CDR1 MNHNY and CDR2 SVGAGI (reference sequence). The CDR3 spells CASQVAGGPSEQFF. CDR3 nucleotide sequence: TGTGCCAGCCAGGTAGCGGGAGGGCCCAGTGAGCAGTTCTTC.

The chain recombines TRBV29-1 with TRBJ1-4, with a tentative D call TRBD1 (5 bases). Germline CDR1 and CDR2: SQVTM and ANQGSEA. The V and J ends lost 0 bases and 8 bases respectively, with 13 bases between them. The CDR3 runs 14 residues. CDR3 DNA: TGCAGCGTTGAAGATAGGGGCCTGCAGGAAAAACTGTTTTTT. Its translation is CSVEDRGLQEKLFF. Full variable domain (outside the CDR3, taken from reference TRBV29-1 and TRBJ1-4): SAVISQKPSRDICQRGTSLTIQCQVDSQVTMMFWYRQQPGQSLTLIATANQGSEATYESGFVIDKFPISRPNLTFSTLTVSNMSPEDSSIYLCSVEDRGLQEKLFFGSGTQLSVL.

V usage is TRBV28 and J usage is TRBJ2-3; no definite D call. The V gene's germline CDR1 is MDHEN and CDR2 SYDVKM. The CDR3 is 15 residues long. The V and J ends lost 6 bases and 4 bases respectively, with 17 bases between them. The CDR3 protein is CASSLSGSRADTQYF. CDR3 sequence (DNA): TGTGCCAGCAGCTTGTCAGGCTCGCGCGCAGATACGCAGTATTTT.

This clone was seen a handful of times. The chain combines TRBV28 with TRBJ2-6, with 10 bases aligning to TRBD2. The CDR3 spans 19 residues. J gave up 2 bases and V 5 bases, and 12 bases lay outside the gene matches. Germline lookup yields CDR1 MDHEN and CDR2 SYDVKM. CDR3 region: CASSIAGGMIYAGANVLTF. As DNA, the CDR3 is TGTGCCAGCAGTATAGCGGGAGGTATGATCTACGCTGGGGCCAACGTCCTGACTTTC.

This sequence joins TRBV5-1 and TRBJ1-2; 12 nucleotides align to TRBD1. V was pared by 5 bases and J by 7 bases, with 12 bases of the junction left unmatched. Germline CDR1 and CDR2: SGHRS and YFSETQ. The CDR3 runs 16 residues. This CDR3 is CASRSTGTGGLPGYTF. The CDR3 nucleotides are TGCGCCAGCAGGTCGACCGGGACAGGGGGCTTACCTGGCTACACCTTC.

This clone was observed a handful of times. The chain has TRBV2 and TRBJ2-7; weak D call: TRBD2 (6 bases). Germline CDR1 reads SNHLY; CDR2 reads FYNNEI. The CDR3 runs 12 residues. V lost 7 bases and J lost 11, with 18 bases in between. The CDR3 spells CASKTPPGEEYF. The CDR3 nucleotides read TGTGCCAGCAAGACCCCTCCGGGGGAGGAGTACTTC.

The gene calls are TRBV30 and TRBJ2-5, with 10 positions matching TRBD2. Germline CDR1 and CDR2: GTSNPN and SVGIG (reference sequence). With 3 bases clipped from V and 3 bases from J, the junction kept 4 bases outside the gene matches. The CDR3 loop spans 14 amino acids. In DNA, the CDR3 is TGTGCCTGGAGGGTGGGGACTAGCGAAGAGACCCAGTACTTC. This sequence encodes CAWRVGTSEETQYF.

This clone was seen ten or more times. The rearrangement links TRBV4-1 to TRBJ2-1, with unresolved D. Germline V gene lookup returns CDR1 MGHRA and CDR2 YSYEKL. The CDR3 loop spans 16 amino acids. V was cut by 1 base and J by 0 bases, with 10 bases left in between. CDR3 region: CASSQGPSGSYNEQFF. The CDR3, as DNA: TGCGCCAGCAGCCAAGGACCTTCGGGCTCCTACAATGAGCAGTTCTTC.

This chain uses TRBV5-1 with TRBJ1-1; D is perhaps TRBD1 (6 bases). Trimming removed 2 bases at V and 10 bases at J, with 15 bases between. The CDR3 is 13 amino acids. From germline, CDR1 is SGHRS and CDR2 YFSETQ. DNA for the CDR3: TGCGCCAGCAGCTTACAGGGACCTAACGGAGCTTTCTTT. Translation: CASSLQGPNGAFF.

The chain couples TRBV18 to TRBJ1-4, with D maybe TRBD1 (6 bases). The CDR3 totals 15 residues. The germline CDR1 and CDR2 sequences are KGHSH and LQKENI. Trimming stripped 0 bases from V and 4 bases from J, with 9 bases between. The CDR3 is CASSPPDRVNEKLFF. DNA of the CDR3: TGTGCCAGCTCACCACCGGACAGAGTTAATGAAAAACTGTTTTTT.

For the CDR3, the DNA is TGCGCCAGCAGACCGACAGGGACCTTCCAAGAGACCCAGTACTTC. Its protein product is CASRPTGTFQETQYF. The chain joins TRBV5-1 to TRBJ2-5; 7 bases are shared with TRBD1. Germline V lookup: CDR1 SGHRS, CDR2 YFSETQ. The CDR3 is made up of 15 amino acids. The V segment lost 5 bases and the J segment 1 base; nucleotides outside the gene matches: 8.

This clone occurred a few times. The chain carries TRBV5-1 and TRBJ2-1, with D maybe TRBD2 (5 bases). Trimming stripped 5 bases from V and 10 bases from J, with 19 bases between. Germline lookup yields CDR1 SGHRS and CDR2 YFSETQ. This CDR3 has 14 amino acids. This CDR3 is CASRGDLEIPEQFF. CDR3 sequence (DNA): TGCGCCAGCAGGGGAGACCTCGAGATTCCAGAGCAGTTCTTC. Together with reference TRBV5-1 and TRBJ2-1, the CDR3 gives the full variable domain: KAGVTQTPRYLIKTRGQQVTLSCSPISGHRSVSWYQQTPGQGLQFLFEYFSETQRNKGNFPGRFSGRQFSNSRSEMNVSTLELGDSALYLCASRGDLEIPEQFFGPGTRLTVL.

This clone was picked up a small number of times. This rearrangement joins TRBV7-9 to TRBJ2-3, with 11 bases lining up with TRBD2. With 6 bases clipped from V and 2 bases from J, the junction kept 4 bases outside the gene matches. The CDR3 runs 15 residues. Germline CDR1 reads SEHNR; CDR2 reads FQNEAQ (reference sequence). In DNA, the CDR3 is TGTGCCAGCAGAAAGGGACTAGCGGACACAGATACGCAGTATTTT. Translation gives CASRKGLADTDTQYF.

The sample holds a few counts of this clone. This chain joins TRBV30 and TRBJ2-7; 9 bases are shared with TRBD1. The V segment lost 0 bases and the J segment 3 bases; nucleotides outside the gene matches: 6. This CDR3 is 15 amino acids long. Germline CDR1 and CDR2: GTSNPN and SVGIG (reference sequence). The CDR3 is CAWSVYYRGLYEQYF. The DNA for the CDR3 is TGTGCCTGGAGTGTCTACTACAGGGGGCTCTACGAGCAGTACTTC.

V gene TRBV19 combines with J gene TRBJ2-1; TRBD2 matches at 8 bases. Per germline, CDR1 LNHDA and CDR2 SQIVND (reference sequence). There are 14 residues in the CDR3. J lost 6 bases, V lost 4 bases, and 5 bases had no gene match. The CDR3 region has the DNA TGTGCCAGTAGTAGTAGCGGGACCATCAATGAGCAGTTCTTC. Residues: CASSSSGTINEQFF.